These 29 T cell receptor beta chains originate from one sample sequenced in a study of blood T cell repertoires in COVID-19. The data were produced by immunoSEQ multiplex PCR, yet TCRdb's version contains in-frame clones alone and is incomplete. The sample records roughly 260,000 clones, roughly 84% being singletons. The sequencing input was peripheral blood. These receptors originate from a woman aged 40 to 50 with active or convalescent COVID-19.

The table lists this clone with many counts. The J gene is TRBJ2-2, the V gene TRBV2, with D perhaps TRBD2 (6 bases). Germline lookup yields CDR1 SNHLY and CDR2 FYNNEI. V was trimmed by 6 bases and J by 5 bases, leaving 10 bases between them. The CDR3 consists of 13 residues. CDR3 protein: CASRGGPTGELFF. The CDR3 region has the DNA TGTGCCAGCAGGGGGGGACCTACCGGGGAGCTGTTTTTT.

The rearrangement joins TRBV5-1 to TRBJ1-6, with D possibly TRBD1 on 5 matching bases. CDR1 and CDR2 from the germline V gene are SGHRS and YFSETQ. The ends were cut back, 2 bases at V and 7 bases at J, with 13 bases in the middle. This CDR3 is built from 15 residues. The DNA for the CDR3 is TGCGCCAGCAGCTTCCGGACAAGGCTGAATTCACCCCTCCACTTT. It translates to CASSFRTRLNSPLHF.

V usage is TRBV7-2 and J usage is TRBJ2-7, with unresolved D. The germline V gene has CDR1 SGHTA and CDR2 FQGNSA. The CDR3 spans 12 residues. V was pared by 2 bases and J by 3 bases, with 5 bases between. Here the CDR3 reads CASSLISYEQYF. The CDR3, as DNA: TGTGCCAGCAGCTTAATCAGCTACGAGCAGTACTTC.

The chain couples TRBV30 to TRBJ2-5, with D possibly matching TRBD1 (5 bases). The CDR3 sequence is 13 residues long. V was clipped by 5 bases and J by 4 bases, with 14 bases between them. CDR1 GTSNPN and CDR2 SVGIG come from the germline V gene (reference sequence). The CDR3 nucleotides are TGTGCCTGGGCGCCCGACAGTGTAGAGACCCAGTACTTC. This encodes CAWAPDSVETQYF.

The rearrangement joins TRBV29-1 to TRBJ2-1; the D is unclear. The CDR3 covers 13 residues. V was shortened by 0 bases and J by 4 bases, with 7 bases between the two germline ends. Germline CDR1 reads SQVTM; CDR2 reads ANQGSEA. CDR3: CSVEDPRYNEQFF. In nucleotides, the CDR3 is TGCAGCGTTGAAGACCCCAGGTACAATGAGCAGTTCTTC.

This sequence joins TRBV18 and TRBJ1-5, with D possibly TRBD1 on 6 matching bases. The CDR3 covers 16 residues. V dropped 2 bases and J dropped 7 bases, with 18 bases sitting between them. CDR1 is KGHSH and CDR2 is LQKENI in the germline V gene. The DNA for the CDR3 is TGTGCCAGCTCACCAGGCGCCAGGGGATGGGGCCAGCCCCAGCATTTT. It yields the protein CASSPGARGWGQPQHF.

CDR3 protein: CATSRDRGDEQFF. The CDR3 coding sequence is TGTGCCACCAGCAGAGATCGAGGCGATGAGCAGTTCTTC. The rearrangement uses TRBV15 and TRBJ2-1; D remains unclear. Germline V gene lookup returns CDR1 LNHNV and CDR2 YYDKDF (reference sequence). V gave up 0 bases and J gave up 8 bases, with 8 bases separating them. This CDR3 has 13 residues.

The rearrangement links TRBV19 to TRBJ2-1, with a possible D match to TRBD1 (5 bases). Germline CDR1 and CDR2: LNHDA and SQIVND (reference sequence). With 4 bases removed from V and 6 bases from J, the gap between germline ends came to 19 bases. The CDR3 totals 16 residues. CDR3 residues: CASSTNTPFRVNEQFF. CDR3 DNA sequence: TGTGCCAGTAGTACCAATACCCCATTCAGGGTCAATGAGCAGTTCTTC.

The genes are TRBV28 and TRBJ1-2, with D unclear. The V gene's germline CDR1 is MDHEN and CDR2 SYDVKM. This CDR3 has 11 amino acids. V lost 3 bases and J 8 bases, leaving 7 bases between the germline ends. The CDR3 spells CASSFLTGYTF. The CDR3, as DNA: TGTGCCAGCAGTTTTCTAACCGGCTACACCTTC.

This clone is a singleton in its sample. This rearrangement joins TRBV10-2 to TRBJ1-6; the match to TRBD1 covers 10 bases. Looked up from germline, CDR1 is WSHSY and CDR2 is SAAADI. The CDR3 is made up of 15 amino acids. The trim removed 3 bases at V and 9 bases at J, leaving 5 bases unmatched. The CDR3 loop reads CASSDGTGVGSPLHF. In DNA, the CDR3 is TGCGCCAGCAGTGACGGGACAGGGGTTGGTTCACCCCTCCACTTT.

This rearrangement joins TRBV5-1 to TRBJ2-1; D is ambiguous. Germline loops: CDR1 SGHRS, CDR2 YFSETQ. This CDR3 has 13 residues. Trimming shortened V by 0 bases and J by 12 bases, and 13 bases separated the two germline ends. The CDR3 reads CASSLAARSRQFF. The CDR3 DNA reads as TGCGCCAGCAGCTTGGCGGCGAGGTCAAGGCAGTTCTTC.

The chain recombines TRBV9 with TRBJ2-2; D perhaps matches TRBD2 (5 bases). V dropped 2 bases and J dropped 5 bases, with 7 bases sitting between them. This CDR3 is built from 13 residues. Germline-derived CDR1 and CDR2 are SGDLS and YYNGEE. The CDR3: CASSVRETGELFF. In DNA, the CDR3 is TGTGCCAGCAGCGTTAGGGAGACCGGGGAGCTGTTTTTT.

The chain uses TRBV3-1 (or the pseudogene TRBV3-2) and TRBJ1-5; 9 nucleotides line up with TRBD1. V dropped 0 bases and J dropped 5; count of bases not matched to a gene: 5. Per the germline V gene, CDR1 is LGHDT and CDR2 is YNNKEL (reference sequence). The CDR3 contains 16 residues. The CDR3 spells CASSQETGGKYQPQHF. In nucleotides, the CDR3 is TGTGCCAGCAGCCAAGAGACAGGGGGGAAGTATCAGCCCCAGCATTTT.

V and J are TRBV5-1 and TRBJ2-1, with TRBD1 identical over 7 bases. After removal of 0 bases from V and 0 bases from J, the junction contained 0 bases not matched to a gene. Germline V lookup: CDR1 SGHRS, CDR2 YFSETQ. The length of the CDR3 is 15 residues. The CDR3 loop reads CASSLGTGSYNEQFF. CDR3 bases: TGCGCCAGCAGCTTGGGGACAGGCTCCTACAATGAGCAGTTCTTC.

This chain uses TRBV11-3 with TRBJ2-2, with D possibly TRBD1 on 5 matching bases. CDR3 length: 13 residues. Germline V gives CDR1 SGHNT, CDR2 YENEEA. Trimming cost V 4 bases and J 5 bases, with 8 bases left between them. In DNA form, the CDR3 reads TGTGCCAGCAGCTGGTCAGGGACCGGGGAGCTGTTTTTT. Encoded protein: CASSWSGTGELFF.

V usage is TRBV2 and J usage is TRBJ1-1, with no clear D. V lost 2 bases, J lost 4 bases, and 14 bases lay in between. Germline lookup yields CDR1 SNHLY and CDR2 FYNNEI. The CDR3 spans 15 residues. DNA of the CDR3: TGTGCCAGCAGTGAATTTGTGGGCGCGGGCACTGAAGCTTTCTTT. Translated: CASSEFVGAGTEAFF.

This clone was counted once. This chain connects TRBV7-9 to TRBJ2-5, with a weak D call TRBD1 (5 bases). Germline CDR1 SEHNR, CDR2 FQNEAQ (reference sequence). V gave up 3 bases and J gave up 3 bases, with 14 bases separating them. This CDR3 is built from 15 residues. This CDR3 reads CASSLTASVEETQYF. For the CDR3, the DNA is TGTGCCAGCAGCTTGACAGCAAGCGTAGAAGAGACCCAGTACTTC.

This chain connects TRBV28 to TRBJ1-3; no reliable D call. Trimming stripped 6 bases from V and 0 bases from J, with 15 bases between. This CDR3 spans 16 amino acids. Germline V gene data show CDR1 as MDHEN and CDR2 as SYDVKM. In DNA, the CDR3 is TGTGCCAGCAGCCCGGCGGGCAGGCCCTCTGGAAACACCATATATTTT. Its protein is CASSPAGRPSGNTIYF.

In its sample, this clone was seen once. V gene TRBV6-6 combines with J gene TRBJ1-1; TRBD1 matches at 8 bases. The CDR3 extends over 16 amino acids. The germline gives CDR1 MNHNY, CDR2 SVGAGI (reference sequence). Trimming took 0 bases from V and 4 from J; bases not matched to a gene: 7. The CDR3 sequence: CASSYSTGEAGTEAFF. In nucleotides, the CDR3 is TGTGCCAGCAGTTACTCGACAGGGGAGGCGGGCACTGAAGCTTTCTTT.

The sample holds one count of this clone. The chain combines TRBV19 with TRBJ1-1; no reliable D call. Germline V gene data show CDR1 as LNHDA and CDR2 as SQIVND (reference sequence). Trimming removed 5 bases at V and 4 bases at J, with 14 bases between. The CDR3 has 14 amino acids. CDR3 DNA sequence: TGTGCCAGTAGTTCTTCCATCCGAGGCACTGAAGCTTTCTTT. It encodes CASSSSIRGTEAFF.

The chain joins TRBV7-3 to TRBJ1-6, with 10 bases aligning to TRBD1. The V segment lost 1 base and the J segment 6 bases; nucleotides outside the gene matches: 3. CDR1 and CDR2 from the germline V gene are SGHTA and FQGTGA. This CDR3 comprises 16 residues. DNA of the CDR3: TGTGCCAGCAGCTTAAATGGACAGGGGGTTAATTCACCCCTCCACTTT. Translating gives CASSLNGQGVNSPLHF.

The chain uses TRBV12-3 or TRBV12-4 and TRBJ1-2, with TRBD1 as a possible D gene (6 bases). Trimming took off 6 bases at V and 8 bases at J, with 16 bases between the two ends. The CDR3 contains 13 residues. This chain's CDR3 is CASSSTGFGGYTF. The CDR3 coding sequence is TGTGCCAGCAGCTCAACAGGGTTCGGGGGCTACACCTTC.

The DNA for the CDR3 is TGTGCCAGCAGCCATTCAAACACTGAAGCTTTCTTT. This encodes CASSHSNTEAFF. The V gene is TRBV3-1 (or the pseudogene TRBV3-2), the J gene TRBJ1-1; D not certain. The CDR3 sequence is 12 residues long. Trimming left V 3 bases short and J 2 bases short, with 4 bases between. Germline V gene data show CDR1 as LGHDT and CDR2 as YNNKEL (reference sequence).

The V call is TRBV24-1, the J call TRBJ2-1, with TRBD2 matching over 8 bases. Germline loops: CDR1 KGHDR, CDR2 SFDVKD. This CDR3 region has 16 residues. V gave up 1 base and J gave up 7 bases; unmatched junction bases: 8. The CDR3 coding sequence is TGTGCCACCAGTGATTTCGCGGGGGGCGCTAGGAATGAGCAGTTCTTC. This codes for CATSDFAGGARNEQFF.

The chain couples TRBV10-3 to TRBJ2-7, with TRBD2 as a possible D gene (5 bases). Trimming left V 7 bases short and J 0 bases short, with 13 bases between. Germline-derived CDR1 and CDR2 are ENHRY and SYGVKD. CDR3 length equals 14 residues. The CDR3 DNA follows: TGTGCCATCAATTCGGGGAGCAGCTCCTACGAGCAGTACTTC. Protein: CAINSGSSSYEQYF.

The count of this clone is one. This chain uses TRBV19 with TRBJ2-1; tentatively, D is TRBD1 (6 bases). V was cut by 6 bases and J by 7 bases, with 16 bases left in between. This CDR3 contains 14 residues. The germline CDR1 and CDR2 sequences are LNHDA and SQIVND (reference sequence). CDR3 bases: TGTGCCAGTAGCCCAGGGGCGTGGGCAAATGAGCAGTTCTTC. Translating gives CASSPGAWANEQFF.

The gene calls are TRBV6-1 and TRBJ1-5, with 9 nucleotides matching TRBD1. The CDR3 consists of 16 residues. Germline V CDR1 and CDR2: MNHNS, SASEGT. V dropped 4 bases and J dropped 4; count of bases not matched to a gene: 8. The chain's CDR3 is CASSVSRDRGNQPQHF. CDR3 nucleotide sequence: TGTGCCAGCAGTGTCTCCCGAGACAGGGGGAATCAGCCCCAGCATTTT.

V is TRBV5-1 and J is TRBJ2-1, with 9 bases that match TRBD1. From germline, CDR1 is SGHRS and CDR2 YFSETQ. V shed 4 bases and J 10 bases; nucleotides not matched to a gene: 12. This CDR3 spans 15 amino acids. The CDR3 loop is CASSQIPGQGFEQFF. The CDR3 coding sequence is TGCGCCAGCAGCCAAATCCCGGGACAGGGATTCGAGCAGTTCTTC. The complete variable domain, with remaining parts taken from reference TRBV5-1 and TRBJ2-1, reads KAGVTQTPRYLIKTRGQQVTLSCSPISGHRSVSWYQQTPGQGLQFLFEYFSETQRNKGNFPGRFSGRQFSNSRSEMNVSTLELGDSALYLCASSQIPGQGFEQFFGPGTRLTVL.

The V and J genes are TRBV28 and TRBJ2-1, with 16 bases aligning to TRBD2. J lost 12 bases, V lost 2 bases, and 10 bases had no gene match. The CDR3 consists of 17 residues. CDR1 MDHEN and CDR2 SYDVKM come from the germline V gene. CDR3: CASSLPGTSGGARVQFF. As DNA, the CDR3 is TGTGCCAGCAGTTTACCAGGGACTAGCGGGGGGGCCAGGGTGCAGTTCTTC. Filled out from reference TRBV28 and TRBJ2-1, the complete variable domain reads DVKVTQSSRYLVKRTGEKVFLECVQDMDHENMFWYRQDPGLGLRLIYFSYDVKMKEKGDIPEGYSVSREKKERFSLILESASTNQTSMYLCASSLPGTSGGARVQFFGPGTRLTVL.